A selection of T cell receptor beta chains follows, all from one sample in a study of T-cell reconstitution after alpha-beta-depleted transplantation in children. MiXCR was run by TCRdb on the PCR reads, yielding one entry per CDR3 protein. The top ten hold approximately 6.6% of the sample, which has about 97,000 distinct CDR3 sequences, 4.5% to 7.5% seen once. The sample was PBMCs, mostly from graft donor cells, taken 60 days after TCRalphabeta/CD19-depleted stem cell transplant. The receptors were sampled from a female patient aged 2 to 10 who had a stem cell transplant for Fanconi anemia, so the T cells may come from the graft donor. Both conserved end residues are part of each CDR3. A D gene is named only where the DNA matches it firmly. Where a row states a size, it is once, few, many or the class of an expanded clone; other rows omit it.

abundance,j_gene,v_gene,d_gene,CDR3aa,CDR3nt
few,TRBJ2-3,TRBV12-3/TRBV12-4,NA,CASSFDSLKPLDTQYF,TGTGCCAGCAGTTTTGACTCCCTCAAACCTCTAGATACGCAGTATTTT
few,TRBJ2-7,TRBV30,NA,CACLSTVMTYEQYF,TGTGCCTGCCTATCGACAGTTATGACCTACGAGCAGTACTTC
NA,TRBJ2-2,TRBV4-2,NA,CASSQGAVMWGNTGELFF,TGTGCCAGCAGCCAAGGGGCAGTTATGTGGGGGAACACCGGGGAGCTGTTTTTT
many,TRBJ2-5,TRBV12-3/TRBV12-4,NA,CASSFLVGETQYF,TGTGCCAGCAGTTTTCTAGTGGGGGAGACCCAGTACTTC
few,TRBJ2-6,TRBV28,NA,CASSFLSSGANVLTF,TGTGCCAGCAGTTTCCTTAGCTCTGGGGCCAACGTCCTGACTTTC
NA,TRBJ1-6,TRBV6-1,NA,CASSEKAGNSPLHF,TGTGCCAGCAGTGAGAAGGCCGGGAATTCACCCCTCCACTTT
many,TRBJ2-1,TRBV5-1,TRBD1,CASIPGTGSYNEQFF,TGCGCCAGCATTCCGGGGACAGGCTCCTACAATGAGCAGTTCTTC
many,TRBJ2-1,TRBV21-1,NA,CASSKDLGLNEQFF,TGTGCCAGCAGCAAAGATTTGGGCCTCAATGAGCAGTTCTTC
many,TRBJ1-1,TRBV20-1,TRBD1,CSAPRGGGFTEAFF,TGCAGTGCTCCCCGGGGAGGGGGCTTTACTGAAGCTTTCTTT
many,TRBJ1-6,TRBV20-1,NA,CSARVGLNSPLHF,TGCAGTGCTAGAGTCGGCCTTAATTCACCCCTCCACTTT
many,TRBJ1-5,TRBV20-1,NA,CSAWPGVTGGNQPQHF,TGCAGTGCTTGGCCAGGGGTCACGGGGGGTAATCAGCCCCAGCATTTT
few,TRBJ2-1,TRBV5-1,NA,CASSLVRPPYNEQFF,TGCGCCAGCAGCTTGGTTCGGCCCCCATACAATGAGCAGTTCTTC
NA,TRBJ2-3,TRBV2,TRBD2,CASSWGRTLAGITDTQYF,TGTGCCAGCAGTTGGGGGCGAACCCTAGCGGGGATCACAGATACGCAGTATTTT
many,TRBJ2-1,TRBV7-4,NA,CASSLALRDEQFF,TGTGCCAGCAGCTTAGCGCTGAGGGACGAGCAGTTCTTC
many,TRBJ2-7,TRBV24-1,NA,CAIMTVSYEQYF,TGTGCCATCATGACGGTCTCCTACGAGCAGTACTTC
many,TRBJ2-5,TRBV6-5,NA,CASLWDRGNQEETQYF,TGTGCCAGCTTATGGGACCGGGGCAACCAAGAAGAGACCCAGTACTTC
NA,TRBJ2-6,TRBV29-1,NA,CSVEGGNSGANVLTF,TGCAGCGTTGAGGGTGGGAACTCTGGGGCCAACGTCCTGACTTTC
few,TRBJ2-7,TRBV5-1,TRBD1,CASSFLRDRSYEQYF,TGCGCCAGCAGCTTTCTCCGGGACAGGTCCTACGAGCAGTACTTC
many,TRBJ2-1,TRBV10-1,NA,CASSEPGRAREEQFF,TGCGCCAGCAGTGAACCGGGACGGGCTAGGGAAGAGCAGTTCTTC
many,TRBJ1-1,TRBV5-1,NA,CASSPRPTGLVAEAFF,TGCGCCAGCAGCCCGAGACCTACAGGGTTGGTCGCTGAAGCTTTCTTT
many,TRBJ1-4,TRBV12-3/TRBV12-4,NA,CASTSNHAGPTNEKLFF,TGTGCCAGCACCTCGAATCATGCAGGGCCAACTAATGAAAAACTGTTTTTT
NA,TRBJ2-7,TRBV12-3/TRBV12-4,TRBD1,CATAGTGYYEQYF,TGTGCCACCGCGGGGACAGGGTATTACGAGCAGTACTTC
many,TRBJ2-3,TRBV6-6,NA,CASSYTTDTQYF,TGTGCCAGCAGTTACACCACAGATACGCAGTATTTT
many,TRBJ1-1,TRBV7-9,NA,CASSLTVSEAFF,TGTGCCAGCAGCTTGACGGTCTCTGAAGCTTTCTTT
many,TRBJ2-1,TRBV2,NA,CASSVPHNEQFF,TGTGCCAGCAGCGTCCCTCACAATGAGCAGTTCTTC
NA,TRBJ2-7,TRBV20-1,NA,CSARVPAEQYF,TGCAGTGCTAGAGTACCGGCCGAGCAGTACTTC
many,TRBJ2-1,TRBV28,TRBD1,CASSNQGAGSYNEQFF,TGTGCCAGCAGTAACCAGGGGGCCGGATCCTACAATGAGCAGTTCTTC
many,TRBJ2-5,TRBV30,TRBD1,CAWSAGTGVEETQYF,TGTGCCTGGAGTGCCGGGACAGGGGTAGAAGAGACCCAGTACTTC
NA,TRBJ2-7,TRBV20-1,TRBD2,CSARLAGAFYEQYF,TGCAGTGCTAGACTAGCGGGGGCCTTCTACGAGCAGTACTTC
few,TRBJ2-5,TRBV18,NA,CASSPPGLQETQYF,TGTGCCAGCTCACCACCGGGCTTGCAAGAGACCCAGTACTTC
many,TRBJ2-4,TRBV30,NA,CAWTIKGNIQYF,TGTGCCTGGACCATAAAGGGGAACATTCAGTACTTC
few,TRBJ2-3,TRBV30,NA,CAWSVARGLPPPPDTQYF,TGTGCCTGGAGTGTAGCCAGGGGACTACCCCCTCCTCCAGATACGCAGTATTTT
many,TRBJ2-5,TRBV29-1,NA,CSAGFRIQETQYF,TGCAGCGCTGGTTTCCGGATACAAGAGACCCAGTACTTC
many,TRBJ2-1,TRBV9,TRBD1,CASSAGGSYNEQFF,TGTGCCAGCAGCGCAGGGGGCTCCTACAATGAGCAGTTCTTC